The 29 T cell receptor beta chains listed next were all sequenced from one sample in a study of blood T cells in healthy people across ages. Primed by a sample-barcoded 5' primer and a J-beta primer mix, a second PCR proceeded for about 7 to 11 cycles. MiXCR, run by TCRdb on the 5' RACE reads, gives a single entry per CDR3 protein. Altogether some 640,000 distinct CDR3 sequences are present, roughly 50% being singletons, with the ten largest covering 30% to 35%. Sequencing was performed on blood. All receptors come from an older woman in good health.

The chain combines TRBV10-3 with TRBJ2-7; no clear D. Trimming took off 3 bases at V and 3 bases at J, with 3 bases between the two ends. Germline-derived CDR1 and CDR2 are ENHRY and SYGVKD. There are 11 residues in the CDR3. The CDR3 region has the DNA TGTGCCATCAGTGATGTCTACGAGCAGTACTTC. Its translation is CAISDVYEQYF.

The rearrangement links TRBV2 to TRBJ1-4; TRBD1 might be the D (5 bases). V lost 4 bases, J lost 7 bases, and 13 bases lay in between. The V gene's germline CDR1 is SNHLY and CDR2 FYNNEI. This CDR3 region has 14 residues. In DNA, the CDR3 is TGTGCCAGCAGTGGGGGACCTCCCCCTGAAAAACTGTTTTTT. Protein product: CASSGGPPPEKLFF. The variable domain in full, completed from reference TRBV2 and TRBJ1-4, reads EPEVTQTPSHQVTQMGQEVILRCVPISNHLYFYWYRQILGQKVEFLVSFYNNEISEKSEIFDDQFSVERPDGSNFTLKIRSTKLEDSAMYFCASSGGPPPEKLFFGSGTQLSVL.

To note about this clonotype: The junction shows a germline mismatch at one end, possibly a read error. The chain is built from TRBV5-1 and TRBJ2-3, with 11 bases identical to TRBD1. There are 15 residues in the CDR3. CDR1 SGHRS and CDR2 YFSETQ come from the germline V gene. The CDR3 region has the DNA TGCGCCCGCAGCCCGGACAGGGGGCAAACAGATACGCAGTATTTT. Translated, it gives CARSPDRGQTDTQYF. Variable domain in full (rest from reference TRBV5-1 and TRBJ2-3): KAGVTQTPRYLIKTRGQQVTLSCSPISGHRSVSWYQQTPGQGLQFLFEYFSETQRNKGNFPGRFSGRQFSNSRSEMNVSTLELGDSALYLCARSPDRGQTDTQYFGPGTRLTVL.

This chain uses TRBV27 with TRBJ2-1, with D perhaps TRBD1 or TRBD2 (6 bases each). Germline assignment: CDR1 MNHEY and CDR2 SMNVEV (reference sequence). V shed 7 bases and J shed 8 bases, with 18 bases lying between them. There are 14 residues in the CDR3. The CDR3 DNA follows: TGTGCCAGCATCCCAGGCGGAGGGGGACATGAGCAGTTCTTC. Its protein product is CASIPGGGGHEQFF.

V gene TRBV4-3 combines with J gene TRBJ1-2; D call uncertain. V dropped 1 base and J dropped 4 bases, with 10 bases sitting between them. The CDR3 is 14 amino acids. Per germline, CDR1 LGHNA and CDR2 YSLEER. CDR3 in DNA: TGCGCCAGCAGCCAAGGACCGGAACCCTATGGCTACACCTTC. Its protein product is CASSQGPEPYGYTF.

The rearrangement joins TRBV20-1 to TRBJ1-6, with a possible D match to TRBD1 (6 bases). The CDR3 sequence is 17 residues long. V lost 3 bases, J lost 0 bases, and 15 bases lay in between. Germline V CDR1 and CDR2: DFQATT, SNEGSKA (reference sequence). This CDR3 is CSARSWTASSYNSPLHF. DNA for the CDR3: TGCAGTGCTAGGTCCTGGACAGCGAGCTCCTATAATTCACCCCTCCACTTT.

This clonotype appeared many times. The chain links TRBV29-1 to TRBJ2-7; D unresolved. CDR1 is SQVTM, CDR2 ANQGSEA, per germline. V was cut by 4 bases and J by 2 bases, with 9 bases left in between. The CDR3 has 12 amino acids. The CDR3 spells CSVVHGAYEQYF. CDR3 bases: TGCAGCGTTGTACATGGAGCCTACGAGCAGTACTTC.

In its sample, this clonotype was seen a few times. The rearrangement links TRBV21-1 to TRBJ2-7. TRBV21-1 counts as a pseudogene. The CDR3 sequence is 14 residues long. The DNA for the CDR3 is TGTGCCAGCAGTCCGACTGAGAGCTCCTACGAGCAGTACTTC. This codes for CASSPTESSYEQYF.

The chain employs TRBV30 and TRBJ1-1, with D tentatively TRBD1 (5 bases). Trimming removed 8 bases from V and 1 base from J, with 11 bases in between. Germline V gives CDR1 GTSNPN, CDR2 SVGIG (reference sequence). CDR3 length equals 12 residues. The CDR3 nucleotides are TGTGCCGGGACTCAAGGGAACACTGAAGCTTTCTTT. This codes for CAGTQGNTEAFF.

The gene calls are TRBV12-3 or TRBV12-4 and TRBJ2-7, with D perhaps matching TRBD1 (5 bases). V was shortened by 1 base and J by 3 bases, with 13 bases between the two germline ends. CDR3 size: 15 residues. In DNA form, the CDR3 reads TGTGCCAGCAGTTTAGAAATCCAGGGAATCTACGAGCAGTACTTC. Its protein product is CASSLEIQGIYEQYF.

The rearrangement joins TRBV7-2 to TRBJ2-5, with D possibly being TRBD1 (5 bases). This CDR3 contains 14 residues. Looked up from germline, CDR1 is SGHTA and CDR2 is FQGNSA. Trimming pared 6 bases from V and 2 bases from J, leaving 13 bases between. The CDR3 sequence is CASSLRGWQETQYF. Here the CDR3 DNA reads TGTGCCAGCAGTCTAAGGGGATGGCAAGAGACCCAGTACTTC.

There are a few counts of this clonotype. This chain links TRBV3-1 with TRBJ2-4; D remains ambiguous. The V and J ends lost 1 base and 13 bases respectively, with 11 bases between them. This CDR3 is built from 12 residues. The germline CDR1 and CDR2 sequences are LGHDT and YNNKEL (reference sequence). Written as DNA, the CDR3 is TGTGCCAGCAGCCAAGGGTTGGGTAAGCAGTACTTC. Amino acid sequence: CASSQGLGKQYF.

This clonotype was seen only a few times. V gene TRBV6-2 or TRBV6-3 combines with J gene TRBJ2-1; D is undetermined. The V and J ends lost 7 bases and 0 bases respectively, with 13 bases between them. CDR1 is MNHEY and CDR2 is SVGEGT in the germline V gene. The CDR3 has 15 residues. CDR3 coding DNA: TGTGCCAGCAAGACTGATCCACTCTCCTACAATGAGCAGTTCTTC. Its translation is CASKTDPLSYNEQFF.

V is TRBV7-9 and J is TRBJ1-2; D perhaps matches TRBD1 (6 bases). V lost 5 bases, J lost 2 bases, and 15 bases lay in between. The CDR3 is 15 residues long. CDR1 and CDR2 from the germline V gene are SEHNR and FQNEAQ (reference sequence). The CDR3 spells CASSQDSQKNYGYTF. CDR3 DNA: TGTGCCAGCAGCCAGGACAGCCAGAAGAACTATGGCTACACCTTC. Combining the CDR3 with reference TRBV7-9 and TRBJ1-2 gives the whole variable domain DTGVSQNPRHKITKRGQNVTFRCDPISEHNRLYWYRQTLGQGPEFLTYFQNEAQLEKSRLLSDRFSAERPKGSFSTLEIQRTEQGDSAMYLCASSQDSQKNYGYTFGSGTRLTVV.

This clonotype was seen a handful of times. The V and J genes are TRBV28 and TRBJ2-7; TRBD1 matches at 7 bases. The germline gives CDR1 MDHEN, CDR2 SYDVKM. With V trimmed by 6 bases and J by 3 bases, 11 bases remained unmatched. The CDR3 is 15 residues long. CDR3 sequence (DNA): TGTGCCAGCAGCCTACTTCCGGGACAGCTCTACGAGCAGTACTTC. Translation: CASSLLPGQLYEQYF.

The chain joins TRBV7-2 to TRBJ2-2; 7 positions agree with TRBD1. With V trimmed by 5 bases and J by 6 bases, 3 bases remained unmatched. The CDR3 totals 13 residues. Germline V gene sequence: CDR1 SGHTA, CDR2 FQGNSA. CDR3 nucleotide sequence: TGTGCCAGCAGCATCGACAGGGCCGGGGAGCTGTTTTTT. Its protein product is CASSIDRAGELFF.

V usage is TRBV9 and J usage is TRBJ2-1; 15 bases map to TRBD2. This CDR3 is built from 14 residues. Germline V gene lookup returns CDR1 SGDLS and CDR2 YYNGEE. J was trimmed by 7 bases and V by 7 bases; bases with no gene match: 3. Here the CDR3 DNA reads TGTGCCAGCGGGGGGACTAGCGGGAGGAATGAGCAGTTCTTC. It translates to CASGGTSGRNEQFF. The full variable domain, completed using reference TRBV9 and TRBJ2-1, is DSGVTQTPKHLITATGQRVTLRCSPRSGDLSVYWYQQSLDQGLQFLIQYYNGEERAKGNILERFSAQQFPDLHSELNLSSLELGDSALYFCASGGTSGRNEQFFGPGTRLTVL.

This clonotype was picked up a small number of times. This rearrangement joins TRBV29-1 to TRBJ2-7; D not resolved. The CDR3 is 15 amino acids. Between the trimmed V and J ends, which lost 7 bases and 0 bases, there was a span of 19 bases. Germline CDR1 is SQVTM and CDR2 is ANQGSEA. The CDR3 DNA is TGCAGCGCCCCCCCTGGAACGGATATCTCCTACGAGCAGTACTTC. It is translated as CSAPPGTDISYEQYF.

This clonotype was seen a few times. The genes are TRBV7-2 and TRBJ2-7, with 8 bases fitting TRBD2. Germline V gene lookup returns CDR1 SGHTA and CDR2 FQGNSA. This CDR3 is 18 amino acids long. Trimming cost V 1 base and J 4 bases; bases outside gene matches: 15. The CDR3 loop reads CASSLDGGGSGIWYEQYF. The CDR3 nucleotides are TGTGCCAGCAGCTTAGATGGTGGGGGTAGCGGGATCTGGTACGAGCAGTACTTC.

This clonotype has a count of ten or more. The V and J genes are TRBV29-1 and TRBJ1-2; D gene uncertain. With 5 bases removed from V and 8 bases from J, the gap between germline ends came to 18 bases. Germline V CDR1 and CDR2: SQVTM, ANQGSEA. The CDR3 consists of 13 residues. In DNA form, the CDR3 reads TGCAGCGTTCCGACACCTGGAGTTCCCGGCTACACCTTC. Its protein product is CSVPTPGVPGYTF.

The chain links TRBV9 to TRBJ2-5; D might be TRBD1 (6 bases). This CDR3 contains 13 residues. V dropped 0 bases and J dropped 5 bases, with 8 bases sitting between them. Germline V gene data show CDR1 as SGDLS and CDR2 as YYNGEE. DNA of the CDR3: TGTGCCAGCAGCGTAGCTACAGGGGAGACCCAGTACTTC. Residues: CASSVATGETQYF.

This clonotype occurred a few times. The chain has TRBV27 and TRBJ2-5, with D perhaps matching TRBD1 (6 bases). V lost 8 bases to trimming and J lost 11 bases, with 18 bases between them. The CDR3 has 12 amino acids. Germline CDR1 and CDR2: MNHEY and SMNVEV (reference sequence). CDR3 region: CASRRVQGEQYF. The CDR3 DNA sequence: TGTGCCAGCCGACGAGTACAGGGTGAGCAGTACTTC.

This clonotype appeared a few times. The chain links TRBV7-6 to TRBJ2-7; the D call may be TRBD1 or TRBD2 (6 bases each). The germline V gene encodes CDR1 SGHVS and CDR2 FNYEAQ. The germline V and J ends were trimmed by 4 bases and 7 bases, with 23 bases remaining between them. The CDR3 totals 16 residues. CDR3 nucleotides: TGTGCCAGCAGCTCAGCAGGGGCCGGTGGGACTGGGGAGCAGTACTTC. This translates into CASSSAGAGGTGEQYF.

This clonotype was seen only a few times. The CDR3 protein is CSARQGHLNEKLFF. CDR3 coding DNA: TGCAGTGCTCGACAGGGTCATCTTAATGAAAAACTGTTTTTT. This chain joins TRBV20-1 and TRBJ1-4; 7 bases are shared with TRBD1. There are 14 residues in the CDR3. Germline-derived CDR1 and CDR2 are DFQATT and SNEGSKA (reference sequence). The J segment lost 4 bases and the V segment lost 5 bases, leaving 7 bases of the junction unmatched.

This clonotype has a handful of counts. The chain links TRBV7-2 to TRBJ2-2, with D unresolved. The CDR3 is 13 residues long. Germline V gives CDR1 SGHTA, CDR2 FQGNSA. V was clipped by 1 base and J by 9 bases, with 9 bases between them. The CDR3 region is CASSLGRIRELFF. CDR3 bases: TGTGCCAGCAGCTTAGGGAGAATTAGGGAGCTGTTTTTT. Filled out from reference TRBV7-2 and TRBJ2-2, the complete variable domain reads GAGVSQSPSNKVTEKGKDVELRCDPISGHTALYWYRQSLGQGLEFLIYFQGNSAPDKSGLPSDRFSAERTGGSVSTLTIQRTQQEDSAVYLCASSLGRIRELFFGEGSRLTVL.

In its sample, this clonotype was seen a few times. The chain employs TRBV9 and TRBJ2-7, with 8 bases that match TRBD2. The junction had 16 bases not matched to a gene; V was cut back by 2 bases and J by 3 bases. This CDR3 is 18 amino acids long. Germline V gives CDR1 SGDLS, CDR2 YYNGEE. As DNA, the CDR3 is TGTGCCAGCAGCGTTAGAGGCGGGCCAGCGGGAGACTTCTACGAGCAGTACTTC. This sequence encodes CASSVRGGPAGDFYEQYF.

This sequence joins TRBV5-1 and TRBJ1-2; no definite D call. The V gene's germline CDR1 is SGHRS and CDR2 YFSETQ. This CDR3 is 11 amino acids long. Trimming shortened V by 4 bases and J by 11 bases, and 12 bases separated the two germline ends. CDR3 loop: CASSNNGGYTF. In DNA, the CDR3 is TGCGCCAGCAGCAACAACGGAGGGTACACCTTC.

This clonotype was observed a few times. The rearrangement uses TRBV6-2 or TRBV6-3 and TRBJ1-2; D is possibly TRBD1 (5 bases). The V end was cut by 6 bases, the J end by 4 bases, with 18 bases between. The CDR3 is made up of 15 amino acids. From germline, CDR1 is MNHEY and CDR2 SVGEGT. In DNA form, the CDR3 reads TGTGCCAGCAGCCGCTCCTGGGACGGACGCTATGGCTACACCTTC. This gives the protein CASSRSWDGRYGYTF.

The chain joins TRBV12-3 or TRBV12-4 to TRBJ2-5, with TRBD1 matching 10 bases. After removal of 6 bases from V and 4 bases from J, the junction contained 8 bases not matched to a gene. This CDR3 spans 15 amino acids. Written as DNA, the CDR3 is TGTGCCAGCAGCCCGGACAGGGGGGTAGGAGAGACCCAGTACTTC. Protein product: CASSPDRGVGETQYF.